This TCR beta chain came from a study of shared clonotypes between healthy human individuals. The overall study: Each donor contributed plates that comprised three CD4 naive, three CD4 memory, two CD8 naive and one CD8 memory. Findings and caveats of the study: Several donors held about 5% of naive CD4 clonotypes in common. Estimated richness was generally greater in naive than memory subsets.

The repertoire was sequenced with immunoSEQ multiplex PCR; TCRdb's copy has only in-frame clones and lacks some. In the table there are roughly 590,000 clones, about 95% of which are singletons. Selected positively for CCR7 and CD45RO-negative, naive CD8 cells excluded terminally differentiated effector memory CD45RA+ cells. Germline V gene data show CDR1 as MNHEY and CDR2 as SVGAGI. The CDR3 runs to 14 residues. Germline trimming cut 6 bases from V and 8 bases from J; bases unmatched to any gene: 9. With respect to this clone: Its antigen is unidentified.

This clonotype was sampled from a woman younger than 45 in good health. The V call is TRBV6-5, the J call TRBJ1-2; 10 bases are shared with TRBD1. The sequencing sample was made of naive CD8+ T cells sorted from blood. In DNA, the CDR3 is TGTGCCAGCAGCCGGGGACAGGGGATCGGCGGCTACACCTTC. Translated: CASSRGQGIGGYTF.